This T cell receptor (beta chain) came from a study of blood T cell repertoires in COVID-19. Across the whole study: The analysed material was cDNA or gDNA that came from T cells, B-cell-depleted T cells, or PBMCs.

J lost 6 bases, V lost 2 bases, and 2 bases had no gene match. The CDR3 has 15 residues. Germline V gene sequence: CDR1 KGHSH, CDR2 LQKENI. Authors' analysis steps: Amplification of reference gene primers provided the estimated nucleated cell counts. Only in-frame clones appear in the TCRdb table, and some are missing; sequencing was by immunoSEQ multiplex PCR. V and J calls and clone size come straight from that table; D and trimming were deduced from the DNA. The sample has 380,000 or so clones, about 90% seen once; the top ten hold around 1.3%. Input material: peripheral blood. The sequence derives from a man aged 40-49 years with acute or convalescent COVID-19. The chain employs TRBV18 and TRBJ1-6, with 9 bases fitting TRBD1. CDR3 region: CASSPGTGSNSPLHF. CDR3 sequence (DNA): TGTGCCAGCTCACCAGGGACAGGGAGTAATTCACCCCTCCACTTT. Looking up the rest from reference TRBV18 and TRBJ1-6 gives the full variable domain: NAGVMQNPRHLVRRRGQEARLRCSPMKGHSHVYWYRQLPEEGLKFMVYLQKENIIDESGMPKERFSAEFPKEGPSILRIQQVVRGDSAAYFCASSPGTGSNSPLHFGNGTRLTVT.